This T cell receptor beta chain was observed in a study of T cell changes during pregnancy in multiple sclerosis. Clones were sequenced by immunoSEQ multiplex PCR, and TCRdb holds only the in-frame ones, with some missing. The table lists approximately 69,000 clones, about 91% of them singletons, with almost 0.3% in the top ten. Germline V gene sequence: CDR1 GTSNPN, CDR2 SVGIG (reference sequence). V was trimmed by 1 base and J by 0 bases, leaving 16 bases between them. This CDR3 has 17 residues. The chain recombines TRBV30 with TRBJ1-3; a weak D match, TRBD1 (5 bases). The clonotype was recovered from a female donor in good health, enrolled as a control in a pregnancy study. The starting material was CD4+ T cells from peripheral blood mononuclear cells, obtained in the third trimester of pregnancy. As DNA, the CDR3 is TGTGCCTGGAGTGCGCTAGAGGGGACTAGCTCTGGAAACACCATATATTTT. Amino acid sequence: CAWSALEGTSSGNTIYF.